A selection of T cell receptor beta chains follows, all from one sample in a study of blood T cell repertoires in COVID-19. Profiling relied on immunoSEQ multiplex PCR, and the TCRdb table lists in-frame clones only, not all of them. The data show approximately 180,000 clones, approximately 83% seen once. Sequenced input: peripheral blood. Receptors originate from a middle-aged woman with COVID-19, enrolled during active disease. Each CDR3 is given without its conserved first and last residue.

CDR3	V	J
ASSQGPLQGARY	TRBV3-1/TRBV3-2	TRBJ2-7
ASRSTGGGRSEAF	TRBV6-5	TRBJ1-1
ASSQEGLESFTDTQY	TRBV4-1	TRBJ2-3
ATSRRRQYSNQPQH	TRBV15	TRBJ1-5
ASSGGDSHNSPLH	TRBV6-2/TRBV6-3	TRBJ1-6
ATRRGYEQY	TRBV27	TRBJ2-7
ASSTDRDEQY	TRBV7-9	TRBJ2-7
ASSAWDRGDYGYT	TRBV19	TRBJ1-2
ASSTGGRYEQY	TRBV2	TRBJ2-7
ASRSGHAQETQY	TRBV12-5	TRBJ2-5
ASSLFNNEQF	TRBV7-9	TRBJ2-1
ASSIRFPLYNGYT	TRBV28	TRBJ1-2
ASSQGTVLPYGYT	TRBV11-2	TRBJ1-2
ASSPSSGGYNEQF	TRBV5-1	TRBJ2-1
ASKSRPVDCEQSSYEQY	TRBV19	TRBJ2-7
ASSLGQGAAYEQY	TRBV7-8	TRBJ2-7
ASSSWTVSGNTIY	TRBV28	TRBJ1-3